The 21 T cell receptor beta chains below all came from one sample that was sequenced in a study of T cell clones after liver transplantation. Here immunoSEQ multiplex PCR was the method, and the copy in TCRdb shows in-frame clones only, minus some. The data contain about 18,000 clones, 75% to 90% of them singletons. Sequencing was performed on CD8+ T cells from blood, taken before liver transplant. All receptors come from a human donor who received a liver transplant.

This clone was seen once. V is TRBV14 and J is TRBJ2-3; 10 bases match TRBD1. Losses at the gene ends were 4 bases for V and 1 base for J; bases not matched to a gene: 11. From germline, CDR1 is SGHDN and CDR2 FVKESK. CDR3 length: 18 residues. Written as DNA, the CDR3 is TGTGCCAGCAGCCCCCTTAGGGGGACAGGGGCCGGCACAGATACGCAGTATTTT. Translating it yields CASSPLRGTGAGTDTQYF.

This sequence joins TRBV30 and TRBJ2-2; tentatively, D is TRBD2 (6 bases). The CDR3 length is 14 residues. Trimming shortened V by 1 base and J by 3 bases, and 9 bases separated the two germline ends. From germline, CDR1 is GTSNPN and CDR2 SVGIG (reference sequence). Written as DNA, the CDR3 is TGTGCCTGGAGTGGCGGGGCCTACACCGGGGAGCTGTTTTTT. This translates into CAWSGGAYTGELFF.

The CDR3 DNA reads TGTGCCAGTAGTGCAACTCCGGGACTAGCGGCCTACGAGCAGTACTTC. Residues: CASSATPGLAAYEQYF. This sequence joins TRBV19 and TRBJ2-7; 11 nucleotides agree with TRBD2. The CDR3 length is 16 residues. V shed 5 bases, J shed 2 bases, and the junction held 8 bases outside the gene matches. In germline, CDR1 is LNHDA, CDR2 SQIVND (reference sequence). The whole variable domain, filled in from reference TRBV19 and TRBJ2-7, reads DGGITQSPKYLFRKEGQNVTLSCEQNLNHDAMYWYRQDPGQGLRLIYYSQIVNDFQKGDIAEGYSVSREKKESFPLTVTSAQKNPTAFYLCASSATPGLAAYEQYFGPGTRLTVT.

This sequence joins TRBV30 and TRBJ1-3; D remains ambiguous. With 4 bases removed from V and 4 bases from J, the gap between germline ends came to 8 bases. CDR3 length equals 12 residues. CDR1 is GTSNPN, CDR2 SVGIG, per germline (reference sequence). This CDR3 is CAWTLRGNTIYF. The CDR3 region has the DNA TGTGCCTGGACATTACGAGGAAACACCATATATTTT.

The V and J genes are TRBV5-6 and TRBJ2-7, with 10 positions matching TRBD2. CDR3 length: 17 residues. Trimming took 1 base from V and 3 from J; bases not matched to a gene: 10. CDR1 and CDR2 (germline): SGHDT, YYEEEE. The CDR3 region is CASSLYVAGGGFYEQYF. The CDR3 DNA follows: TGTGCCAGCAGCTTGTATGTAGCGGGAGGAGGCTTCTACGAGCAGTACTTC.

Notes on this clone: Additional DNA sequences in this sample encode the identical CDR3. The chain is built from TRBV5-6 and TRBJ1-5, with 9 bases lining up with TRBD1. V was pared by 1 base and J by 4 bases, with 9 bases of the junction left unmatched. Germline V lookup: CDR1 SGHDT, CDR2 YYEEEE. This CDR3 contains 17 residues. The DNA of the CDR3 is TGTGCCAGCAGCTTGTGGGGACAGGGTTTACTTAATCAGCCCCAGCATTTT. Translating it yields CASSLWGQGLLNQPQHF.

This chain uses TRBV28 with TRBJ1-3; D ambiguous. The V gene's germline CDR1 is MDHEN and CDR2 SYDVKM. The length of the CDR3 is 15 residues. V dropped 3 bases and J dropped 0 bases, with 9 bases sitting between them. The CDR3 sequence: CASSFRGSSGNTIYF. The DNA for the CDR3 is TGTGCCAGCAGTTTCAGAGGCAGCTCTGGAAACACCATATATTTT.

This clone is large. This sample includes further DNA sequences coding for the same CDR3. This chain uses TRBV7-9 with TRBJ1-2, with unresolved D. Per the germline V gene, CDR1 is SEHNR and CDR2 is FQNEAQ (reference sequence). The CDR3 runs to 14 residues. Trimming removed 2 bases at V and 3 bases at J, with 10 bases between. DNA for the CDR3: TGTGCCAGCAGCTTAATCCCCAGAGACTATGGCTACACCTTC. This gives the protein CASSLIPRDYGYTF.

This clone was counted only a few times. The chain joins TRBV11-2 to TRBJ1-2, with unresolved D. Germline V gives CDR1 SGHAT, CDR2 FQNNGV. The length of the CDR3 is 15 residues. V was trimmed by 1 base and J by 4 bases, leaving 13 bases between them. The CDR3 DNA follows: TGTGCCAGCAGCTTAGCAGGCAGGCCCCCCTATGGCTACACCTTC. It translates to CASSLAGRPPYGYTF.

This clone was observed once. The chain carries TRBV4-1 and TRBJ2-5, with 11 positions matching TRBD2. CDR1 MGHRA and CDR2 YSYEKL come from the germline V gene. Trimming at V came to 2 bases and at J to 1 base, leaving 6 bases not matched to a gene. The CDR3 spans 17 residues. The CDR3, as DNA: TGCGCCAGCAGCCAACTAGGGCTAGCGGGAGGCCAAGAGACCCAGTACTTC. This gives the protein CASSQLGLAGGQETQYF.

This clone was observed a single time. The CDR3 DNA follows: TGTGCCAGCATCTCGGCCCGACAGGGCTGGGATGAGCAGTTCTTC. The encoded protein is CASISARQGWDEQFF. The rearrangement links TRBV5-5 to TRBJ2-1; the match to TRBD1 covers 7 bases. In germline, CDR1 is SGHKS, CDR2 YYEKEE (reference sequence). The CDR3 extends over 15 amino acids. J gave up 8 bases and V 6 bases, and 14 bases lay outside the gene matches.

The V and J genes are TRBV7-8 and TRBJ1-1, with D possibly being TRBD1 (6 bases). With 6 bases removed from V and 1 base from J, the gap between germline ends came to 12 bases. Germline V gives CDR1 SGHVS, CDR2 FQNEAQ. CDR3 length: 14 amino acids. The CDR3 region is CASRAGVGNTEAFF. The DNA of the CDR3 is TGTGCCAGCAGGGCAGGGGTCGGGAACACTGAAGCTTTCTTT.

The chain is built from TRBV11-2 and TRBJ2-1; D not resolved. Deletions cut 1 base from V and 6 bases from J, with 13 bases between. Germline CDR1 and CDR2: SGHAT and FQNNGV. The CDR3 runs 15 residues. CDR3 loop: CASSLGERLPNEQFF. CDR3 bases: TGTGCCAGCAGCTTAGGAGAAAGACTCCCCAATGAGCAGTTCTTC.

The chain uses TRBV7-8 and TRBJ2-7, with TRBD2 matching 7 bases. V shed 5 bases, J shed 4 bases, and the junction held 11 bases outside the gene matches. The CDR3 loop spans 15 amino acids. The germline V gene encodes CDR1 SGHVS and CDR2 FQNEAQ. The CDR3: CASSPRGGRTYEQYF. The CDR3 bases are TGTGCCAGCAGCCCCCGGGGCGGGAGAACGTACGAGCAGTACTTC.

This clone was observed a single time. The chain joins TRBV14 to TRBJ2-5, with a possible D match to TRBD2 (6 bases). The CDR3 length is 13 residues. The ends were cut back, 4 bases at V and 3 bases at J, with 9 bases in the middle. Germline V gives CDR1 SGHDN, CDR2 FVKESK. This CDR3 is CASSLRTKETQYF. Here the CDR3 DNA reads TGTGCCAGCAGCCTTAGGACTAAAGAGACCCAGTACTTC.

This chain uses TRBV18 with TRBJ2-5, with TRBD2 as a possible D gene (7 bases). Per germline, CDR1 KGHSH and CDR2 LQKENI. The CDR3 runs 14 residues. V dropped 3 bases and J dropped 1 base, with 9 bases sitting between them. The CDR3 spells CASSPGGLQETQYF. CDR3 nucleotide sequence: TGTGCCAGCTCACCCGGGGGGCTCCAAGAGACCCAGTACTTC.

The J gene is TRBJ2-7, the V gene TRBV7-9, with D hard to call. This CDR3 region has 18 residues. Per germline, CDR1 SEHNR and CDR2 FQNEAQ (reference sequence). Deletions cut 2 bases from V and 0 bases from J, with 20 bases between. CDR3 bases: TGTGCCAGCAGCTTACAGGTTGTCCCTTATTACCCCTCCTACGAGCAGTACTTC. Translation gives CASSLQVVPYYPSYEQYF. Using reference TRBV7-9 and TRBJ2-7 for the parts outside the CDR3, the full variable domain is DTGVSQNPRHKITKRGQNVTFRCDPISEHNRLYWYRQTLGQGPEFLTYFQNEAQLEKSRLLSDRFSAERPKGSFSTLEIQRTEQGDSAMYLCASSLQVVPYYPSYEQYFGPGTRLTVT.

J is TRBJ2-7 and V is TRBV4-3, with 7 bases lining up with TRBD1. Germline assignment: CDR1 LGHNA and CDR2 YSLEER. The trim removed 0 bases at V and 2 bases at J, leaving 7 bases unmatched. This CDR3 region has 16 residues. The CDR3 DNA reads as TGCGCCAGCAGCCAAGATCGGGGTACAGGGGCCTACGAGCAGTACTTC. Its protein product is CASSQDRGTGAYEQYF.

The chain has TRBV27 and TRBJ2-1, with D maybe TRBD1 (6 bases). Trimming removed 3 bases at V and 2 bases at J, with 11 bases between. This CDR3 has 15 residues. Looked up from germline, CDR1 is MNHEY and CDR2 is SMNVEV (reference sequence). The CDR3 DNA reads as TGTGCCAGCAGTTTTGGGGACAATACCTACAATGAGCAGTTCTTC. Translating gives CASSFGDNTYNEQFF.

This chain links TRBV5-6 with TRBJ2-7; D remains ambiguous. V lost 3 bases to trimming and J lost 0 bases, with 10 bases between them. Germline V lookup: CDR1 SGHDT, CDR2 YYEEEE. The CDR3 runs 14 residues. CDR3: CASSWSGYSYEQYF. For the CDR3, the DNA is TGTGCCAGCAGCTGGAGTGGGTACTCCTACGAGCAGTACTTC.

The V call is TRBV14, the J call TRBJ2-7; tentatively, D is TRBD1 (7 bases). This CDR3 is 14 amino acids long. In germline, CDR1 is SGHDN, CDR2 FVKESK. V was clipped by 4 bases and J by 7 bases, with 17 bases between them. The CDR3 reads CASSPRGVRWEQYF. CDR3 in DNA: TGTGCCAGCAGCCCCAGGGGGGTTAGGTGGGAGCAGTACTTC.